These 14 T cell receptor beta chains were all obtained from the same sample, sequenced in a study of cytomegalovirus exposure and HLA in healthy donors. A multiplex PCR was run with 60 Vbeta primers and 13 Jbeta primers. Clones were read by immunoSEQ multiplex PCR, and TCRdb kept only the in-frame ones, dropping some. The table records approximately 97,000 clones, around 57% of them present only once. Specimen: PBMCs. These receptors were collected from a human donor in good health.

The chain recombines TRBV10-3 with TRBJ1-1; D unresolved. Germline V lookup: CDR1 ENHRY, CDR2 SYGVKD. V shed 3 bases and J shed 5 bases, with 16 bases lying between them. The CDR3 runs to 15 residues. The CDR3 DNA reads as TGTGCCATCAGTGAAAATGCGGCTACTTCAACTGAAGCTTTCTTT. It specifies CAISENAATSTEAFF.

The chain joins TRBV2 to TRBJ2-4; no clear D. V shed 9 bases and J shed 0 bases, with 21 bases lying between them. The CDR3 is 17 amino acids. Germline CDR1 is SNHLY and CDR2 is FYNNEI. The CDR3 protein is CASRRSGFSLAKNIQYF. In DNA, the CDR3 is TGTGCCAGTAGACGATCAGGATTTTCACTAGCCAAAAACATTCAGTACTTC.

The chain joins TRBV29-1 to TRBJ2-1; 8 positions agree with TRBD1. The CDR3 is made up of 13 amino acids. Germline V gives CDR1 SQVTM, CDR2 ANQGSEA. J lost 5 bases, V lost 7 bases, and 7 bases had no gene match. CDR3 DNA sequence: TGCAGCGATAGGACAGGGAACCACAATGAGCAGTTCTTC. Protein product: CSDRTGNHNEQFF.

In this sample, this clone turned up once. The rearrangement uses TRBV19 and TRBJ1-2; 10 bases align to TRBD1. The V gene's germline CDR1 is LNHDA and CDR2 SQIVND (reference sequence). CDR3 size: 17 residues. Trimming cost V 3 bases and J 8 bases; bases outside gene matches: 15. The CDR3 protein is CASSIRGLGQGTRGYTF. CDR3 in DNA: TGTGCCAGTAGTATTCGCGGGCTGGGACAGGGGACTCGAGGCTACACCTTC.

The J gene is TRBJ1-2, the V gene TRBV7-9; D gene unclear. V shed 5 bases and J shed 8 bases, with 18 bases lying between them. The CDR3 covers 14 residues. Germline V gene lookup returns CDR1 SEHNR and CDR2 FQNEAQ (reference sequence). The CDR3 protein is CASSPPLGGRGYTF. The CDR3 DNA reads TGTGCCAGCAGCCCCCCCCTCGGTGGGCGCGGCTACACCTTC.

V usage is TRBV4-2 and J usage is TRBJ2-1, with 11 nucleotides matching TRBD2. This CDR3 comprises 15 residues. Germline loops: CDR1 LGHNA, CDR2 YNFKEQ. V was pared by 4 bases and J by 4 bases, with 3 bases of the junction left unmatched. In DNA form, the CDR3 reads TGTGCCAGCAGCCCCCGACTAGCGGGATACAATGAGCAGTTCTTC. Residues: CASSPRLAGYNEQFF.

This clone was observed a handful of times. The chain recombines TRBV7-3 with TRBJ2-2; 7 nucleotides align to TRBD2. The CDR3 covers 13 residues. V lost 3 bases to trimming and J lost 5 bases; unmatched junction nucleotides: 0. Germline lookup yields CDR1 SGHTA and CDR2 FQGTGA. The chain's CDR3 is CASSFSGTGELFF. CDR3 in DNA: TGTGCCAGCAGCTTTAGCGGGACCGGGGAGCTGTTTTTT.

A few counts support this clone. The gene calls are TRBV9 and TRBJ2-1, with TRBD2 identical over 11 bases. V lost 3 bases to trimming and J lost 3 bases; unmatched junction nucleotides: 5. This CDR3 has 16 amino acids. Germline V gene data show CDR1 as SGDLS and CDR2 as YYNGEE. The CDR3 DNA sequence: TGTGCCAGCAGCGCATCAACTAGCGGGAGCTACAATGAGCAGTTCTTC. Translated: CASSASTSGSYNEQFF.

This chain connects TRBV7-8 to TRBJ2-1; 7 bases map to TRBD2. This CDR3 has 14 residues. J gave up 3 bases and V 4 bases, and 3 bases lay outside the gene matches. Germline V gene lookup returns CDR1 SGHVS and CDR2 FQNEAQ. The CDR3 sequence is CASSYGTIYNEQFF. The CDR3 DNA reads TGTGCCAGCAGCTATGGGACTATCTACAATGAGCAGTTCTTC.

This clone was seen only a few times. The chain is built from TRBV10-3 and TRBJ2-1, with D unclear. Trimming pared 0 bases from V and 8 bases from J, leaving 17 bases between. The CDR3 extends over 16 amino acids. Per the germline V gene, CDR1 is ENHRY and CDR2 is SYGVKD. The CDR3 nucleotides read TGTGCCATCAGTGAGTCTCAGGCTTCCCTGGATGATGAGCAGTTCTTC. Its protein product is CAISESQASLDDEQFF.

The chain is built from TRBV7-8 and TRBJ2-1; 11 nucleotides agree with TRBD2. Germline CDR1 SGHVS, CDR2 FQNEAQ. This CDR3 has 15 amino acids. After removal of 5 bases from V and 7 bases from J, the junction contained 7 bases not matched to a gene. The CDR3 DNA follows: TGTGCCAGCAGCATCCCCGGGACTAGCGGAAATGAGCAGTTCTTC. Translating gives CASSIPGTSGNEQFF.

The CDR3 bases are TGTGCCAGCAGCTTTAGACAGGGTAATCGGATGGATACGCAGTATTTT. Translated, it gives CASSFRQGNRMDTQYF. The chain employs TRBV5-4 and TRBJ2-3, with TRBD1 identical over 7 bases. CDR1 is SGHNT, CDR2 YYREEE, per germline (reference sequence). V was clipped by 2 bases and J by 6 bases; unmatched bases: 12. The CDR3 covers 16 residues.

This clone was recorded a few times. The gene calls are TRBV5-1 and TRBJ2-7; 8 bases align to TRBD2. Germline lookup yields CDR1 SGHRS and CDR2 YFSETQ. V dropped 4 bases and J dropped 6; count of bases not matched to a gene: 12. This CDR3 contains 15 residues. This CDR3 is CASSPAGLVGSEQYF. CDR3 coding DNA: TGCGCCAGCAGCCCCGCGGGACTAGTCGGTTCCGAGCAGTACTTC.

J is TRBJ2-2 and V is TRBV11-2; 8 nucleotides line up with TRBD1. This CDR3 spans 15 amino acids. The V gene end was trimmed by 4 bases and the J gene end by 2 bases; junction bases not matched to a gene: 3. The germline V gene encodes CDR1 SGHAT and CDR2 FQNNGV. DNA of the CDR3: TGTGCCAGCAGCTGGACAGGGATCAACACCGGGGAGCTGTTTTTT. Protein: CASSWTGINTGELFF.